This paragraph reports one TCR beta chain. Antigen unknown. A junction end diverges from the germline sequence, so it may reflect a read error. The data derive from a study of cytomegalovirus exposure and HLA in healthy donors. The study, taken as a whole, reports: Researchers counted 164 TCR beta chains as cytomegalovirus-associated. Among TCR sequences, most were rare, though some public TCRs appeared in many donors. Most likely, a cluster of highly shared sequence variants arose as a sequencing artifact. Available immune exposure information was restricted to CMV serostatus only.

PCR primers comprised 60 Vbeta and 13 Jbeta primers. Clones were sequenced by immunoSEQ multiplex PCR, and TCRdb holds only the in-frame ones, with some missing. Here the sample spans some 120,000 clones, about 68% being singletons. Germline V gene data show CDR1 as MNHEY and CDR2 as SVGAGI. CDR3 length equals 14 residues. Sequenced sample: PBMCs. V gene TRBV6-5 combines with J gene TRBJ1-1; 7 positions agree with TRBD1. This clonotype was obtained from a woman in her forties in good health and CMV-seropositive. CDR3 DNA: TGTGCCAGCGGGTACGGGACAGCGAACACTGAAGCTTTCTTC. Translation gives CASGYGTANTEAFF.